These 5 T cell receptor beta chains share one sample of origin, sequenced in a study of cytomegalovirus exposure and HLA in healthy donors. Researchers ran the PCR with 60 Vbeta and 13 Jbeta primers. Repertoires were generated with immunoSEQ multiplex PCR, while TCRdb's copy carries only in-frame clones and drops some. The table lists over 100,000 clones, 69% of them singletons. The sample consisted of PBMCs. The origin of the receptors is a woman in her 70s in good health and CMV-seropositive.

The CDR3 sequence is CASTRSGQGASPLHF. CDR3 DNA sequence: TGTGCCAGCACCCGATCGGGACAGGGGGCTTCACCCCTCCACTTT. The V and J genes are TRBV5-6 and TRBJ1-6; 12 positions match TRBD1. This CDR3 comprises 15 residues. Germline values: CDR1 SGHDT, CDR2 YYEEEE. With V trimmed by 6 bases and J by 9 bases, 7 bases remained unmatched.

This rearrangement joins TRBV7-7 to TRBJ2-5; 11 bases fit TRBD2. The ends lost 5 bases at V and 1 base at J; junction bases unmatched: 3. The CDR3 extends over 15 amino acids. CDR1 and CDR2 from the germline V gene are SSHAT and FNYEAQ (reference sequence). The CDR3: CASSALAGAQETQYF. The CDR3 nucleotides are TGTGCCAGCAGCGCACTAGCGGGAGCCCAAGAGACCCAGTACTTC.

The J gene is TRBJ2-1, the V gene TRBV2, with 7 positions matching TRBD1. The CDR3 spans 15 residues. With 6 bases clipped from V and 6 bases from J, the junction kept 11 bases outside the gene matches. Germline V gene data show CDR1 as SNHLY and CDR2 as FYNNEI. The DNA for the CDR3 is TGTGCCAGCAGCTCAAACAGGGGTGGGGGCAATGAGCAGTTCTTC. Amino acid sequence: CASSSNRGGGNEQFF.

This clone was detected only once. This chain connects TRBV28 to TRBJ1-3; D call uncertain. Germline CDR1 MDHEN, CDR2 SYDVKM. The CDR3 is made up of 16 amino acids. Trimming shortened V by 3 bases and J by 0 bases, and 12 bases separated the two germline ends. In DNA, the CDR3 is TGTGCCAGCAGTTTGTCACTGTTAATCTCTGGAAACACCATATATTTT. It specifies CASSLSLLISGNTIYF.

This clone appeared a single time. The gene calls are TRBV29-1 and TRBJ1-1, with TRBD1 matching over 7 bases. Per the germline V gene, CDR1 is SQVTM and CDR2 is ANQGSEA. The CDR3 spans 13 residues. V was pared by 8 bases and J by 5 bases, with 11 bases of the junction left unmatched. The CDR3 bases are TGCAGCACTGAGGGGGCAGCGTCGACTGAAGCTTTCTTT. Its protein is CSTEGAASTEAFF.